This T cell receptor (beta chain) was observed in a study of blood T cell repertoires in COVID-19. Turning to the study itself: The origin of the acute and convalescent COVID-19 samples was the United States, Italy and Spain.

The CDR3 length is 13 residues. The V end lost 8 bases, the J end lost 0 bases, and 10 bases lay between the germline ends. Germline CDR1 SEHNR, CDR2 FQNEAQ (reference sequence). TCRdb's copy holds only in-frame clones and misses some; the assay was immunoSEQ multiplex PCR. The profile shows 55,000 to 65,000 clones, around 87% of them singletons. The sequenced sample consisted of peripheral blood. The rearrangement uses TRBV7-9 and TRBJ1-1; D gene ambiguous. The sequence came from a man between 60 and 75 years old with active or convalescent COVID-19. The CDR3 loop is CASSETMNTEAFF. CDR3 coding DNA: TGTGCCAGCTCGGAGACTATGAACACTGAAGCTTTCTTT.